The entry below gives a single T cell receptor beta chain sequence along with its context. The entry originates in a study of shared clonotypes between healthy human individuals. The method was immunoSEQ multiplex PCR; TCRdb's version includes in-frame clones alone and lacks a portion of them. The data hold over a million clones, with roughly 80% observed a single time. After removal of 5 bases from V and 11 bases from J, the junction contained 9 bases not matched to a gene. CDR1 SGHAT and CDR2 FQNNGV come from the germline V gene. The CDR3 is 14 residues long. The sequenced material came from memory CD4+ T cells sorted from blood. Subset denoted: CD45RA-negative fraction. The receptor was isolated from a man in his late teens or twenties in good health. This rearrangement joins TRBV11-2 to TRBJ2-7; the match to TRBD2 covers 13 bases. In DNA form, the CDR3 reads TGTGCCAGCAGCCGCGGGACTAGCGGGATACATGAGTACTTC. Amino acid sequence: CASSRGTSGIHEYF.